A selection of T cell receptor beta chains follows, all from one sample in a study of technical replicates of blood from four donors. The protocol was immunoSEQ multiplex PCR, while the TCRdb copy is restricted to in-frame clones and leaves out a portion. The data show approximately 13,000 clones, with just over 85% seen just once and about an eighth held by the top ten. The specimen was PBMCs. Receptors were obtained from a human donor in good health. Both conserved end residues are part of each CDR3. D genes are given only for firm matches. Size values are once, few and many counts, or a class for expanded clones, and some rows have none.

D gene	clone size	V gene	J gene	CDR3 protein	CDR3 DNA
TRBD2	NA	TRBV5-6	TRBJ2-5	CASSLWTSGSLRETQYF	TGTGCCAGCAGCTTATGGACTAGCGGGAGCCTCAGGGAGACCCAGTACTTC
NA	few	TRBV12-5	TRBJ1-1	CASGPDRNTEAFF	TGTGCTAGTGGCCCGGACAGAAACACTGAAGCTTTCTTT
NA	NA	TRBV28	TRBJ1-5	CASSPPWGESNQPQHF	TGTGCCAGCAGTCCACCTTGGGGGGAGAGCAATCAGCCCCAGCATTTT
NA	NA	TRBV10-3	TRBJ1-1	CATQLGQGGTEAFF	TGTGCCACCCAACTCGGGCAGGGAGGGACTGAAGCTTTCTTT
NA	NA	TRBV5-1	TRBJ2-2	CASSLNSFANTGELFF	TGCGCCAGCAGCTTGAACAGCTTTGCGAACACCGGGGAGCTGTTTTTT
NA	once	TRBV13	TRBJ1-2	CASSLNVAFGYTF	TGTGCCAGCAGCTTGAACGTGGCCTTTGGCTACACCTTC
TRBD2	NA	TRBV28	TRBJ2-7	CASSTLAGGAYEQYF	TGTGCCAGCAGTACTCTAGCGGGAGGAGCCTACGAGCAGTACTTC
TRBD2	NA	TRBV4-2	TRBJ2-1	CASSQDSNSGKSYNEQFF	TGTGCCAGCAGCCAAGACTCCAATAGCGGGAAGTCCTACAATGAGCAGTTCTTC
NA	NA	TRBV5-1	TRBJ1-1	CASSLEARVTEAFF	TGCGCCAGCAGCTTGGAAGCCAGGGTGACTGAAGCTTTCTTT
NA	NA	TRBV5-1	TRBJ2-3	CASSLGQGSTDTQYF	TGCGCCAGCAGCTTGGGGCAGGGGAGCACAGATACGCAGTATTTT
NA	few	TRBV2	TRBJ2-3	CASNQMLTDTQYF	TGTGCCAGCAACCAGATGCTCACAGATACGCAGTATTTT
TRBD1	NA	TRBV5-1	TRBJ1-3	CASSLGTGGVGNTIYF	TGCGCCAGCAGCTTAGGGACAGGGGGCGTCGGAAACACCATATATTTT
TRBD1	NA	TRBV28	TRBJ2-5	CASRRDRQETQYF	TGTGCCAGCAGACGGGACAGGCAAGAGACCCAGTACTTC
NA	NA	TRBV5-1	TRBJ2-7	CASSLPGVEQYF	TGCGCCAGCAGCTTGCCGGGGGTTGAGCAGTACTTC
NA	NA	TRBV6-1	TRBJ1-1	CASSDDRSRGVTEAFF	TGTGCCAGCAGTGACGACAGGAGCAGGGGCGTCACTGAAGCTTTCTTT
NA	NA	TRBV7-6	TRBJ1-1	CASSLTGSNTEAFF	TGTGCCAGCAGCCTGACAGGTTCGAACACTGAAGCTTTCTTT
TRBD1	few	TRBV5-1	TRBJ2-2	CASSAGTGATGELFF	TGCGCCAGCAGCGCCGGGACAGGGGCCACCGGGGAGCTGTTTTTT
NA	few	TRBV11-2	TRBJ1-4	CASSFLEDEKLFF	TGTGCCAGCAGCTTTTTGGAGGACGAAAAACTGTTTTTT
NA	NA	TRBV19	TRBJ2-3	CASTLTGGQRADTQYF	TGTGCCAGTACTCTTACGGGGGGCCAAAGAGCAGATACGCAGTATTTT
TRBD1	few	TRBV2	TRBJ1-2	CASSSQGYYGYTF	TGTGCCAGCAGTTCACAGGGGTACTATGGCTACACCTTC
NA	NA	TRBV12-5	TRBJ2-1	CASGSDNEQFF	TGTGCTAGTGGTTCAGACAATGAGCAGTTCTTC
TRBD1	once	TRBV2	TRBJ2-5	CASSPDRKETQYF	TGTGCCAGCAGCCCGGACAGGAAAGAGACCCAGTACTTC
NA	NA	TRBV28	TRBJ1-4	CASLGGGEEKLFF	TGTGCCAGCCTGGGCGGAGGAGAGGAAAAACTGTTTTTT
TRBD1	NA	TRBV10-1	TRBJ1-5	CASSPGTDSLSNQPQHF	TGCGCCAGCAGTCCCGGGACAGATTCGTTAAGCAATCAGCCCCAGCATTTT
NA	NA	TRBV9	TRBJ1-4	CASSVRQKNEKLFF	TGTGCCAGCAGCGTAAGACAAAAGAACGAAAAACTGTTTTTT
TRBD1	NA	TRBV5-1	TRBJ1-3	CASKMGPIGTVDSGNTIYF	TGCGCCAGCAAAATGGGGCCGATCGGGACAGTCGACTCTGGAAACACCATATATTTT
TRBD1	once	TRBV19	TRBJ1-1	CASSPPGGTEAFF	TGTGCCAGTAGTCCCCCAGGGGGCACTGAAGCTTTCTTT
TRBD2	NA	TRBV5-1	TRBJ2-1	CASSLWTSGSNEQFF	TGCGCCAGCAGCTTGTGGACTAGCGGGAGCAATGAGCAGTTCTTC
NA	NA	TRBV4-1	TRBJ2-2	CASSQDPGTVANTGELFF	TGCGCCAGCAGCCAAGACCCCGGGACTGTCGCGAACACCGGGGAGCTGTTTTTT
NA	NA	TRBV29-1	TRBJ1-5	CSAVQGDQPQHF	TGCAGCGCCGTACAGGGCGATCAGCCCCAGCATTTT
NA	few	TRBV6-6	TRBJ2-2	CASRLGQNTGELFF	TGTGCCAGCCGCTTGGGACAGAACACCGGGGAGCTGTTTTTT
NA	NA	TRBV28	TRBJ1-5	CASNTDYSNQPQHF	TGTGCCAGCAACACAGATTATAGCAATCAGCCCCAGCATTTT
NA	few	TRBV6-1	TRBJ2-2	CASSAQPGQNTGELFF	TGTGCCAGCAGTGCGCAGCCGGGACAAAACACCGGGGAGCTGTTTTTT
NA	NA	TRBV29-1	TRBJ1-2	CSVDPGNYGYTF	TGCAGCGTTGACCCGGGAAACTATGGCTACACCTTC
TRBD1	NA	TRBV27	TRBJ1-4	CASSPGTGATNEKLFF	TGTGCCAGCAGTCCTGGGACAGGGGCAACTAATGAAAAACTGTTTTTT
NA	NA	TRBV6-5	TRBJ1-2	CASSRGGRQFYGYTF	TGTGCCAGCAGCAGAGGGGGAAGGCAGTTCTATGGCTACACCTTC
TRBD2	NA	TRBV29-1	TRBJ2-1	CSVEDGFSGRAIEQFF	TGCAGCGTTGAAGATGGGTTTAGCGGGAGGGCCATTGAGCAGTTCTTC
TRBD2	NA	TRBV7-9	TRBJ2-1	CASSPIAGRERYNEQFF	TGTGCCAGCAGCCCCATAGCGGGGCGGGAGAGATACAATGAGCAGTTCTTC
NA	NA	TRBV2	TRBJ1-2	CASSEPLSTGYTF	TGTGCCAGCAGTGAACCCCTCTCAACAGGCTACACCTTC
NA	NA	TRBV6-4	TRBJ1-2	CASSASGIGYTF	TGTGCCAGCAGCGCCTCAGGAATTGGCTACACCTTC
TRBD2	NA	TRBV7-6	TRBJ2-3	CASSISGIGTDTQYF	TGTGCCAGCAGCATTAGCGGGATCGGCACAGATACGCAGTATTTT
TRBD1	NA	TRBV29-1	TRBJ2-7	CSVDAGTASYEQYF	TGCAGCGTTGACGCCGGGACAGCCTCCTACGAGCAGTACTTC
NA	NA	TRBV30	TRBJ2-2	CAWSRRFAGELFF	TGTGCCTGGAGCCGGCGGTTCGCCGGGGAGCTGTTTTTT
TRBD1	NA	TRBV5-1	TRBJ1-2	CASSLGQGFGYTF	TGCGCCAGCAGCTTAGGACAGGGTTTTGGCTACACCTTC
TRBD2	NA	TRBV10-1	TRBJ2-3	CASSDILAGVANTQYF	TGCGCCAGCAGTGACATATTAGCGGGAGTAGCTAATACGCAGTATTTT
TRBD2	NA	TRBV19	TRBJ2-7	CASSIDLAGGTDEQYF	TGTGCCAGTAGTATAGACCTAGCGGGAGGGACCGACGAGCAGTACTTC
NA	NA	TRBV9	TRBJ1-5	CASSPRGEYSNQPQHF	TGTGCCAGCAGCCCCCGGGGAGAGTATAGCAATCAGCCCCAGCATTTT
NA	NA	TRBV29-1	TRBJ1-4	CSVEIGGRVEKLFF	TGCAGCGTTGAGATAGGGGGAAGAGTCGAAAAACTGTTTTTT
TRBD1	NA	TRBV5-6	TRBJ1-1	CASSLTGGEGAFF	TGTGCCAGCAGCCTGACAGGGGGCGAGGGGGCTTTCTTT
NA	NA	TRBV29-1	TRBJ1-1	CSVERRWAASGGTEAFF	TGCAGCGTTGAAAGGAGGTGGGCAGCCTCCGGGGGGACTGAAGCTTTCTTT
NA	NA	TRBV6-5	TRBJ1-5	CASSSQSNQPQHF	TGTGCCAGCAGTTCCCAAAGCAATCAGCCCCAGCATTTT
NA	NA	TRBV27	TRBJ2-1	CASRGATEGEQFF	TGTGCCAGCAGAGGGGCCACTGAAGGTGAGCAGTTCTTC
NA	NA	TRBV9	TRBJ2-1	CASSVDIGVAGGNEQFF	TGTGCCAGCAGCGTAGATATTGGGGTGGCGGGTGGCAATGAGCAGTTCTTC
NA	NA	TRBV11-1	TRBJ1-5	CASSFTGPNQPQHF	TGTGCCAGCAGCTTCACAGGGCCCAATCAGCCCCAGCATTTT
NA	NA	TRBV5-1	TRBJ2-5	CASSDSQETQYF	TGCGCCAGCAGTGACTCCCAAGAGACCCAGTACTTC
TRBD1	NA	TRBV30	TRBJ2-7	CATDRGYEQYF	TGTGCCACGGACAGGGGGTACGAGCAGTACTTC